Each of the 3 T cell receptor beta chains below was sequenced from the same sample in a study of blood T cell repertoires in COVID-19. Sequenced by immunoSEQ multiplex PCR; TCRdb stores in-frame clones only, minus some. The data contain roughly 69,000 clones, 65% to 80% of them singletons. The sequencing sample was made of peripheral blood. The receptors stem from a woman aged 50 to 60 with acute or convalescent COVID-19.

In this sample, this clone turned up once. The CDR3 DNA sequence: TGTGCCTGGGGGACTAGCGGGGGAAACATTCAGTACTTC. Residues: CAWGTSGGNIQYF. V and J are TRBV30 and TRBJ2-4; TRBD2 matches at 14 bases. With V trimmed by 5 bases and J by 6 bases, 0 bases remained unmatched. The CDR3 contains 13 residues. Germline V gene sequence: CDR1 GTSNPN, CDR2 SVGIG (reference sequence).

The genes are TRBV19 and TRBJ1-1; D is undetermined. The V gene's germline CDR1 is LNHDA and CDR2 SQIVND (reference sequence). This CDR3 contains 14 residues. The V end was cut by 3 bases, the J end by 0 bases, with 8 bases between. The CDR3 protein is CASSIGTLNTEAFF. CDR3 DNA sequence: TGTGCCAGTAGTATTGGCACCCTGAACACTGAAGCTTTCTTT.

This chain joins TRBV7-2 and TRBJ2-7, with D unclear. The germline V gene encodes CDR1 SGHTA and CDR2 FQGNSA. CDR3 length equals 15 residues. Between the trimmed V and J ends, which lost 6 bases and 7 bases, there was a span of 22 bases. For the CDR3, the DNA is TGTGCCAGCAGTGCCTCCACTGGGTGGGTCGGGGAGCAGTACTTC. It is translated as CASSASTGWVGEQYF. The variable domain in full, completed from reference TRBV7-2 and TRBJ2-7, reads GAGVSQSPSNKVTEKGKDVELRCDPISGHTALYWYRQSLGQGLEFLIYFQGNSAPDKSGLPSDRFSAERTGGSVSTLTIQRTQQEDSAVYLCASSASTGWVGEQYFGPGTRLTVT.